These 29 T cell receptor beta chains share one sample of origin, sequenced in a study of T cells after somatic rescue of genetic block. TCRdb's copy holds only in-frame clones and misses some; the assay was immunoSEQ multiplex PCR. The sample has about 70,000 clones, 90% to 95% seen once. Sequencing was performed on peripheral blood mononuclear cells (PBMCs). The source is a man aged 35 to 55.

V usage is TRBV27 and J usage is TRBJ1-1; D is undetermined. The CDR3 contains 14 residues. Germline CDR1 reads MNHEY; CDR2 reads SMNVEV (reference sequence). V was pared by 0 bases and J by 4 bases, with 9 bases between. As DNA, the CDR3 is TGTGCCAGCAGTTTATCGGAGGGTCTCACTGAAGCTTTCTTT. This sequence encodes CASSLSEGLTEAFF.

CDR3 in amino acids: CASSELRGYYEQYF. CDR3 in DNA: TGTGCCAGCAGTGAGCTCCGGGGCTACTACGAGCAGTACTTC. The chain carries TRBV2 and TRBJ2-7; D tentatively fits TRBD1 or TRBD2 (5 bases each). Germline loops: CDR1 SNHLY, CDR2 FYNNEI. The length of the CDR3 is 14 residues. V was pared by 3 bases and J by 3 bases, with 12 bases between.

The CDR3 spells CASSVATDSYEQYF. The CDR3 region has the DNA TGTGCCAGCAGCGTAGCTACAGACTCCTACGAGCAGTACTTC. V is TRBV9 and J is TRBJ2-7; D gene unclear. Between the trimmed V and J ends, which lost 0 bases and 0 bases, there was a span of 7 bases. The CDR3 has 14 residues. Germline loops: CDR1 SGDLS, CDR2 YYNGEE.

The chain carries TRBV7-8 and TRBJ2-7; possible D gene TRBD2, 7 bases. Germline V gene data show CDR1 as SGHVS and CDR2 as FQNEAQ. The CDR3 runs to 13 residues. V dropped 5 bases and J dropped 3 bases, with 11 bases sitting between them. CDR3 DNA: TGTGCCAGCAGCCTGGGGGGGCTCTACGAGCAGTACTTC. It yields the protein CASSLGGLYEQYF.

The rearrangement uses TRBV7-9 and TRBJ1-1; weak D call: TRBD1 (5 bases). CDR1 is SEHNR and CDR2 is FQNEAQ in the germline V gene (reference sequence). The CDR3 sequence is 12 residues long. Between the trimmed V and J ends, which lost 8 bases and 5 bases, there was a span of 12 bases. Here the CDR3 reads CASGGVLTEAFF. CDR3 DNA sequence: TGTGCCAGCGGGGGGGTCTTAACTGAAGCTTTCTTT. Combining the CDR3 with reference TRBV7-9 and TRBJ1-1 gives the whole variable domain DTGVSQNPRHKITKRGQNVTFRCDPISEHNRLYWYRQTLGQGPEFLTYFQNEAQLEKSRLLSDRFSAERPKGSFSTLEIQRTEQGDSAMYLCASGGVLTEAFFGQGTRLTVV.

The chain carries TRBV6-1 and TRBJ1-4; 7 bases are shared with TRBD1. This CDR3 has 14 amino acids. CDR1 is MNHNS, CDR2 SASEGT, per germline. V dropped 6 bases and J dropped 4; count of bases not matched to a gene: 5. CDR3 in amino acids: CASRPGQLNEKLFF. The CDR3, as DNA: TGTGCCAGCAGACCGGGACAGCTTAATGAAAAACTGTTTTTT.

This clone was seen only a few times. The chain employs TRBV7-2 and TRBJ1-5; 8 positions match TRBD1. CDR1 is SGHTA and CDR2 is FQGNSA in the germline V gene. J gave up 4 bases and V 4 bases, and 3 bases lay outside the gene matches. The CDR3 is 14 amino acids. The CDR3 coding sequence is TGTGCCAGCAGCTGGAGGACAGGGAATCAGCCCCAGCATTTT. Protein product: CASSWRTGNQPQHF.

The genes are TRBV6-6 and TRBJ1-3; weak D call: TRBD1 (6 bases). The CDR3 runs to 14 residues. Trimming cost V 6 bases and J 0 bases, with 9 bases left between them. Per germline, CDR1 MNHNY and CDR2 SVGAGI (reference sequence). The CDR3: CASSQGHSGNTIYF. DNA for the CDR3: TGTGCCAGCAGCCAGGGGCACTCTGGAAACACCATATATTTT.

The rearrangement links TRBV29-1 to TRBJ2-5, with 7 bases that match TRBD1. J lost 1 base, V lost 1 base, and 6 bases had no gene match. Looked up from germline, CDR1 is SQVTM and CDR2 is ANQGSEA. The CDR3 loop spans 15 amino acids. The CDR3 sequence is CSVEVTGPLQETQYF. For the CDR3, the DNA is TGCAGCGTTGAAGTGACAGGGCCGCTCCAAGAGACCCAGTACTTC. The whole variable domain, filled in from reference TRBV29-1 and TRBJ2-5, reads SAVISQKPSRDICQRGTSLTIQCQVDSQVTMMFWYRQQPGQSLTLIATANQGSEATYESGFVIDKFPISRPNLTFSTLTVSNMSPEDSSIYLCSVEVTGPLQETQYFGPGTRLLVL.

CDR3 DNA: TGTGCCAGCAGCTCCGTATCATCTCGGGGCAATGAGCAGTTCTTC. Translating gives CASSSVSSRGNEQFF. The chain combines TRBV11-1 with TRBJ2-1, with TRBD2 as a possible D gene (5 bases). Per germline, CDR1 SGHAT and CDR2 FQDESV (reference sequence). V lost 4 bases to trimming and J lost 6 bases, with 16 bases between them. The CDR3 runs to 15 residues.

The V and J genes are TRBV2 and TRBJ2-7; D unclear. Trimming removed 5 bases at V and 2 bases at J, with 10 bases between. This CDR3 contains 13 residues. From germline, CDR1 is SNHLY and CDR2 FYNNEI. For the CDR3, the DNA is TGTGCCAGCAGTAAGGACGGAACCTACGAGCAGTACTTC. Amino acids: CASSKDGTYEQYF.

This chain uses TRBV5-5 with TRBJ2-3; a weak D match, TRBD2 (5 bases). Trimming took 4 bases from V and 0 from J, leaving 15 bases between them. The germline CDR1 and CDR2 sequences are SGHKS and YYEKEE (reference sequence). The CDR3 is 16 residues long. CDR3 residues: CASSLPGLFSTDTQYF. The CDR3 DNA follows: TGTGCCAGCAGCCTCCCCGGACTTTTCAGCACAGATACGCAGTATTTT. Complete variable domain (other parts from reference TRBV5-5 and TRBJ2-3): DAGVTQSPTHLIKTRGQQVTLRCSPISGHKSVSWYQQVLGQGPQFIFQYYEKEERGRGNFPDRFSARQFPNYSSELNVNALLLGDSALYLCASSLPGLFSTDTQYFGPGTRLTVL.

This clone was recorded once. This rearrangement joins TRBV7-2 to TRBJ2-2; D may correspond to TRBD1 or TRBD2 (5 bases each). The CDR3 sequence is 16 residues long. The V end lost 6 bases, the J end lost 1 base, and 15 bases lay between the germline ends. Germline V gene lookup returns CDR1 SGHTA and CDR2 FQGNSA. The CDR3 reads CASSFSGTRNTGELFF. CDR3 DNA: TGTGCCAGCAGTTTTTCCGGGACGAGGAACACCGGGGAGCTGTTTTTT.

The rearrangement links TRBV6-5 to TRBJ1-6, with TRBD1 identical over 8 bases. Trimming took 5 bases from V and 6 from J; bases not matched to a gene: 3. Germline V gene data show CDR1 as MNHEY and CDR2 as SVGAGI. The CDR3 contains 14 residues. The CDR3 spells CASSRDRTNSPLHF. The CDR3 DNA reads TGTGCCAGCAGTCGGGACAGGACTAATTCACCCCTCCACTTT.

The CDR3 protein is CATRTGTGTSGANVLTF. The CDR3 DNA follows: TGCGCCACCAGAACCGGGACAGGGACCTCTGGGGCCAACGTCCTGACTTTC. The chain carries TRBV5-1 and TRBJ2-6, with 9 bases fitting TRBD1. Germline loops: CDR1 SGHRS, CDR2 YFSETQ. Trimming at V came to 9 bases and at J to 0 bases, leaving 10 bases not matched to a gene. The length of the CDR3 is 17 residues. Variable domain in full (rest from reference TRBV5-1 and TRBJ2-6): KAGVTQTPRYLIKTRGQQVTLSCSPISGHRSVSWYQQTPGQGLQFLFEYFSETQRNKGNFPGRFSGRQFSNSRSEMNVSTLELGDSALYLCATRTGTGTSGANVLTFGAGSRLTVL.

The CDR3 DNA follows: TGTGCCAGCAGTTACGCAGGTCGGGACACTGAAGCTTTCTTT. It encodes CASSYAGRDTEAFF. V gene TRBV6-6 combines with J gene TRBJ1-1, with D unclear. The CDR3 extends over 14 amino acids. CDR1 is MNHNY and CDR2 is SVGAGI in the germline V gene (reference sequence). Trimming pared 2 bases from V and 3 bases from J, leaving 10 bases between.

This chain joins TRBV27 and TRBJ2-3, with no clear D. The CDR3 is made up of 10 amino acids. The V gene lost 10 bases and the J gene lost 1 base, with 3 bases spanning the gap. From germline, CDR1 is MNHEY and CDR2 SMNVEV (reference sequence). The CDR3 loop reads CAIGTDTQYF. In nucleotides, the CDR3 is TGTGCCATCGGCACAGATACGCAGTATTTT.

This rearrangement joins TRBV6-1 to TRBJ2-1; D is unclear. Germline values: CDR1 MNHNS, CDR2 SASEGT. This CDR3 has 12 residues. V was clipped by 3 bases and J by 10 bases, with 10 bases between them. The CDR3 spells CASSDLLDEQFF. The CDR3 DNA sequence: TGTGCCAGCAGTGACCTACTCGACGAGCAGTTCTTC.

The chain combines TRBV7-2 with TRBJ2-1; D is uncertain. The germline V gene has CDR1 SGHTA and CDR2 FQGNSA. The germline V and J ends were trimmed by 1 base and 10 bases, with 11 bases remaining between them. This CDR3 is built from 13 residues. Here the CDR3 DNA reads TGTGCCAGCAGCTTAGTTAGAGGAGACGAGCAGTTCTTC. Protein product: CASSLVRGDEQFF.

This clone appeared once. This chain connects TRBV7-2 to TRBJ2-1; TRBD2 agrees at 8 bases. Germline trimming cut 6 bases from V and 9 bases from J; bases unmatched to any gene: 10. Germline V gene data show CDR1 as SGHTA and CDR2 as FQGNSA. CDR3 length: 14 amino acids. CDR3 DNA: TGTGCCAGCAGATTGGGCGGGAGGCCGGGTGAGCAGTTCTTC. It yields the protein CASRLGGRPGEQFF.

The chain couples TRBV5-4 to TRBJ1-1; D ambiguous. With 4 bases removed from V and 4 bases from J, the gap between germline ends came to 20 bases. The germline V gene has CDR1 SGHNT and CDR2 YYREEE (reference sequence). The CDR3 has 16 amino acids. CDR3 amino acids: CASSIPTGGIGTEAFF. The CDR3, as DNA: TGTGCCAGCAGCATCCCTACGGGAGGGATTGGCACTGAAGCTTTCTTT. Full variable domain (missing parts from reference TRBV5-4 and TRBJ1-1): ETGVTQSPTHLIKTRGQQVTLRCSSQSGHNTVSWYQQALGQGPQFIFQYYREEENGRGNFPPRFSGLQFPNYSSELNVNALELDDSALYLCASSIPTGGIGTEAFFGQGTRLTVV.

The chain has TRBV18 and TRBJ1-3; 7 bases are a match to TRBD1. V shed 1 base, J shed 0 bases, and the junction held 3 bases outside the gene matches. There are 16 residues in the CDR3. The germline CDR1 and CDR2 sequences are KGHSH and LQKENI. The CDR3 sequence is CASSPRQGSSGNTIYF. In DNA form, the CDR3 reads TGTGCCAGCTCACCACGACAGGGTTCCTCTGGAAACACCATATATTTT.

The chain is built from TRBV15 and TRBJ1-1; D is unresolved. There are 15 residues in the CDR3. The V gene's germline CDR1 is LNHNV and CDR2 YYDKDF (reference sequence). Trimming left V 2 bases short and J 5 bases short, with 15 bases between. The CDR3 nucleotides are TGTGCCACCAGCAGAACTCCAAAGGGTGGGACTGAAGCTTTCTTT. It specifies CATSRTPKGGTEAFF.

The rearrangement links TRBV18 to TRBJ1-1, with D perhaps TRBD1 (5 bases). Germline assignment: CDR1 KGHSH and CDR2 LQKENI. This CDR3 region has 14 residues. The ends were cut back, 2 bases at V and 4 bases at J, with 11 bases in the middle. The CDR3 DNA reads as TGTGCCAGCTCACCAACGCAGGGAGGCACTGAAGCTTTCTTT. It yields the protein CASSPTQGGTEAFF.

The chain links TRBV7-2 to TRBJ2-7; D is possibly TRBD1 (5 bases). The V and J ends lost 3 bases and 2 bases respectively, with 11 bases between them. This CDR3 has 14 amino acids. The germline V gene has CDR1 SGHTA and CDR2 FQGNSA. In nucleotides, the CDR3 is TGTGCCAGCAGCTTTTCAGGGTACCCCTACGAGCAGTACTTC. Translated, it gives CASSFSGYPYEQYF.

This chain connects TRBV6-5 to TRBJ2-6; weak D call: TRBD2 (5 bases). V shed 7 bases and J shed 8 bases, with 9 bases lying between them. This CDR3 has 12 residues. CDR1 and CDR2 (germline): MNHEY, SVGAGI. The CDR3 spells CASTRGTNVLTF. As DNA, the CDR3 is TGTGCCAGCACCCGGGGAACCAACGTCCTGACTTTC.

This clone appeared once. The genes are TRBV4-1 and TRBJ2-1, with 8 bases fitting TRBD2. The CDR3 consists of 16 residues. The V segment lost 4 bases and the J segment 5 bases; nucleotides outside the gene matches: 10. The V gene's germline CDR1 is MGHRA and CDR2 YSYEKL. The DNA of the CDR3 is TGCGCCAGCAGCCCACGTCATACTAGCGGAAACAATGAGCAGTTCTTC. The encoded protein is CASSPRHTSGNNEQFF.

V gene TRBV28 combines with J gene TRBJ1-2; maybe TRBD1 (5 bases). Germline V gene sequence: CDR1 MDHEN, CDR2 SYDVKM. The CDR3 totals 13 residues. The germline V and J ends were trimmed by 7 bases and 5 bases, with 14 bases remaining between them. This chain's CDR3 is CASNVQGGYGYTF. The CDR3 nucleotides are TGTGCCAGCAACGTTCAGGGAGGGTATGGCTACACCTTC.

Comments on this clone: Different DNA sequences within this sample yield the same CDR3. The V call is TRBV7-6, the J call TRBJ2-1; TRBD2 agrees at 9 bases. The CDR3 is 15 residues long. The germline V gene encodes CDR1 SGHVS and CDR2 FNYEAQ. The V and J ends lost 5 bases and 4 bases, in that order; junction bases with no gene match: 6. The CDR3 sequence is CASSALAGSYNEQFF. DNA of the CDR3: TGTGCCAGCAGCGCCCTAGCGGGATCTTACAATGAGCAGTTCTTC.